The 10 T cell receptor beta chains listed next were all sequenced from one sample in a study of cytomegalovirus exposure and HLA in healthy donors. The PCR ran on 60 Vbeta and 13 Jbeta primers. Libraries were prepared by immunoSEQ multiplex PCR; TCRdb keeps only in-frame clonotypes and omits some of them. The sample lists about 160,000 clones; roughly 78% were seen once. Sequencing was performed on PBMCs. The receptors originated from a man aged 35 to 55 in good health and CMV-seropositive.

The chain uses TRBV5-4 and TRBJ2-6, with 12 bases aligning to TRBD2. The CDR3 has 17 residues. The V gene's germline CDR1 is SGHNT and CDR2 YYREEE (reference sequence). V trimming: 4 bases; J trimming: 4 bases; junction bases outside the gene matches: 6. DNA for the CDR3: TGTGCCAGCAGCATTGGACTAGCGGGGATGGGGGCCAACGTCCTGACTTTC. The encoded protein is CASSIGLAGMGANVLTF.

The chain is built from TRBV27 and TRBJ2-3, with 7 bases lining up with TRBD1. The CDR3 covers 15 residues. Trimming at V came to 6 bases and at J to 3 bases, leaving 9 bases not matched to a gene. Germline V gene sequence: CDR1 MNHEY, CDR2 SMNVEV (reference sequence). The CDR3 is CASSIGGQTTDTQYF. Here the CDR3 DNA reads TGTGCCAGCAGCATAGGGGGACAGACAACAGATACGCAGTATTTT.

The J gene is TRBJ1-6, the V gene TRBV4-3, with 10 bases matching TRBD1. Unmatched junction bases numbered 5, after V lost 6 bases and J lost 3 bases. The CDR3 runs 16 residues. Germline assignment: CDR1 LGHNA and CDR2 YSLEER. CDR3 amino acids: CASRPGTGDYNSPLHF. In nucleotides, the CDR3 is TGCGCCAGCAGACCCGGGACAGGGGACTATAATTCACCCCTCCACTTT.

This chain connects TRBV6-4 to TRBJ2-3; TRBD1 is a possible D gene (6 bases). Germline CDR1 and CDR2: MRHNA and SNTAGT. Trimming removed 4 bases from V and 0 bases from J, with 8 bases in between. CDR3 length equals 14 residues. CDR3 coding DNA: TGTGCCAGCAGTGTGGGGGCTAGCACAGATACGCAGTATTTT. Translating gives CASSVGASTDTQYF.

This clone occurred a few times. The chain joins TRBV6-4 to TRBJ1-2; 12 positions agree with TRBD1. V trimming: 6 bases; J trimming: 3 bases; junction bases outside the gene matches: 8. The CDR3 length is 16 residues. Germline V gene lookup returns CDR1 MRHNA and CDR2 SNTAGT. The CDR3 sequence is CASSTGTGGAYYGYTF. CDR3 bases: TGTGCCAGCAGCACCGGGACAGGGGGCGCATACTATGGCTACACCTTC.

The J gene is TRBJ1-6, the V gene TRBV6-1, with 10 nucleotides matching TRBD1. Germline V lookup: CDR1 MNHNS, CDR2 SASEGT. Trimming cost V 6 bases and J 2 bases; bases outside gene matches: 1. The CDR3 spans 15 residues. The CDR3 coding sequence is TGTGCCAGCAGAGGGACAGGGGCCTATAATTCACCCCTCCACTTT. Protein sequence: CASRGTGAYNSPLHF.

The genes are TRBV7-2 and TRBJ1-5, with D perhaps TRBD1 (6 bases). Germline V gene sequence: CDR1 SGHTA, CDR2 FQGNSA. CDR3 length: 15 amino acids. The ends were cut back, 4 bases at V and 2 bases at J, with 12 bases in the middle. CDR3 protein: CASSSQGKGNQPQHF. The CDR3 region has the DNA TGTGCCAGCAGCTCGCAGGGGAAAGGCAATCAGCCCCAGCATTTT.

The V and J genes are TRBV5-5 and TRBJ1-5; D may be TRBD1 (5 bases). CDR3 length equals 14 residues. Trimming left V 1 base short and J 3 bases short, with 8 bases between. Per the germline V gene, CDR1 is SGHKS and CDR2 is YYEKEE (reference sequence). In nucleotides, the CDR3 is TGTGCCAGCAGCTTGCCAGGGAACAATCAGCCCCAGCATTTT. Encoded protein: CASSLPGNNQPQHF.

This clone was picked up a small number of times. This chain joins TRBV4-1 and TRBJ2-3; 9 bases agree with TRBD1. The germline V gene encodes CDR1 MGHRA and CDR2 YSYEKL. The CDR3 totals 17 residues. J lost 3 bases, V lost 3 bases, and 10 bases had no gene match. The CDR3 reads CASSHSPKGQGTDTQYF. CDR3 in DNA: TGCGCCAGCAGCCACAGCCCAAAGGGACAGGGAACAGATACGCAGTATTTT.

The chain combines TRBV7-2 with TRBJ1-1, with D perhaps TRBD1 (5 bases). CDR3 length equals 15 residues. Germline V gene lookup returns CDR1 SGHTA and CDR2 FQGNSA. Trimming stripped 5 bases from V and 1 base from J, with 14 bases between. The CDR3 coding sequence is TGTGCCAGCAGCCCCCCGGGGGTGTCGAACACTGAAGCTTTCTTT. This encodes CASSPPGVSNTEAFF.